Sequencing of this TCR beta chain was carried out in a study of OX40 agonist ivuxolimab in advanced cancers. Looking at the study overall: Six ivuxolimab dose levels, 0.01 to 10 mg/kg, were given intravenously every 2 weeks. Partial responses were achieved by three patients, one with hepatocellular carcinoma and two with cutaneous melanoma. The study's findings and limits: The average count of expanded clones was higher among CD8+ T cells than among CD4+.

Turning to this clone: The antigen is not known.

Profiling relied on immunoSEQ multiplex PCR, and the TCRdb table lists in-frame clones only, not all of them. Of about 39,000 clones in the sample, roughly 92% are singletons; the top ten hold around 20%. The material was CD4+ or CD8+ T cells sorted from blood, obtained in a trial of the OX40 agonist ivuxolimab. The source is an adult with an advanced solid tumor such as melanoma, head and neck, liver or kidney cancer.

Here the CDR3 reads CASSDDGGRVDTQYF. The CDR3 DNA is TGTGCCAGCAGTGACGACGGCGGGAGGGTGGATACGCAGTATTTT. The gene calls are TRBV6-4 and TRBJ2-3; TRBD2 matches 9 bases. J was trimmed by 6 bases and V by 2 bases; bases with no gene match: 6. Germline CDR1 is MRHNA and CDR2 is SNTAGT. The CDR3 extends over 15 amino acids.